What follows are 10 T cell receptor beta chains derived from one specimen sequenced in a study of cytomegalovirus exposure and HLA in healthy donors. TCRdb keeps only in-frame clones here, not all; method: immunoSEQ multiplex PCR. The sample has 300,000 or so clones, approximately 86% seen once. The sample consisted of PBMCs. These receptors came from a man younger than 45 in good health and CMV-seronegative.

This chain links TRBV27 with TRBJ2-3, with D tentatively TRBD2 (5 bases). Trimming took 0 bases from V and 3 from J, leaving 13 bases between them. Germline V gene lookup returns CDR1 MNHEY and CDR2 SMNVEV (reference sequence). This CDR3 contains 16 residues. CDR3 in amino acids: CASSLSGVSGTDTQYF. The DNA of the CDR3 is TGTGCCAGCAGTTTATCGGGAGTCTCTGGGACAGATACGCAGTATTTT.

The chain carries TRBV19 and TRBJ2-6; D gene uncertain. This CDR3 spans 14 amino acids. V was clipped by 3 bases and J by 1 base, with 4 bases between them. Looked up from germline, CDR1 is LNHDA and CDR2 is SQIVND (reference sequence). The CDR3, as DNA: TGTGCCAGTAGTATGGCATCTGGGGCCAACGTCCTGACTTTC. It translates to CASSMASGANVLTF.

V usage is TRBV4-1 and J usage is TRBJ1-5; 7 nucleotides align to TRBD1. The CDR3 spans 16 residues. CDR1 MGHRA and CDR2 YSYEKL come from the germline V gene. V was clipped by 1 base and J by 4 bases; unmatched bases: 7. The CDR3 nucleotides read TGCGCCAGCAGCCAAGGCAGGGGGGATGGGAATCAGCCCCAGCATTTT. Protein product: CASSQGRGDGNQPQHF.

The chain employs TRBV21-1 and TRBJ1-5. TRBV21-1 is recorded as a pseudogene. This CDR3 spans 12 amino acids. CDR3 region: CASRYSNQPQHF. The CDR3 coding sequence is TGTGCCAGTCGGTATAGCAATCAGCCCCAGCATTTT.

The J gene is TRBJ1-4, the V gene TRBV19, with 7 bases matching TRBD1. V shed 5 bases, J shed 2 bases, and the junction held 5 bases outside the gene matches. CDR3 length: 15 amino acids. CDR1 and CDR2 (germline): LNHDA, SQIVND (reference sequence). This chain's CDR3 is CASSATGATNEKLFF. The DNA for the CDR3 is TGTGCCAGTAGTGCCACAGGGGCTACTAATGAAAAACTGTTTTTT.

The chain uses TRBV7-9 and TRBJ1-2; 7 bases line up with TRBD1. V gave up 3 bases and J gave up 0 bases; unmatched junction bases: 4. Germline CDR1 is SEHNR and CDR2 is FQNEAQ (reference sequence). The CDR3 consists of 15 residues. DNA of the CDR3: TGTGCCAGCAGCTTTGGCGACAGGGCTAACTATGGCTACACCTTC. It codes for CASSFGDRANYGYTF.

The chain uses TRBV9 and TRBJ2-5; D is possibly TRBD2 (6 bases). CDR1 SGDLS and CDR2 YYNGEE come from the germline V gene. The CDR3 has 17 amino acids. V was cut by 4 bases and J by 1 base, with 20 bases left in between. CDR3 region: CASSKSGGALGQETQYF. The CDR3 nucleotides read TGTGCCAGCAGCAAGTCCGGAGGGGCGCTGGGCCAAGAGACCCAGTACTTC.

This rearrangement joins TRBV15 to TRBJ1-1, with 9 positions matching TRBD1. Per the germline V gene, CDR1 is LNHNV and CDR2 is YYDKDF (reference sequence). The length of the CDR3 is 15 residues. After removal of 3 bases from V and 1 base from J, the junction contained 3 bases not matched to a gene. The chain's CDR3 is CATSSKGQGNTEAFF. The DNA for the CDR3 is TGTGCCACCAGCAGTAAGGGACAGGGGAACACTGAAGCTTTCTTT. Supplemented by reference TRBV15 and TRBJ1-1, the full variable domain reads DAMVIQNPRYQVTQFGKPVTLSCSQTLNHNVMYWYQQKSSQAPKLLFHYYDKDFNNEADTPDNFQSRRPNTSFCFLDIRSPGLGDTAMYLCATSSKGQGNTEAFFGQGTRLTVV.

This chain connects TRBV27 to TRBJ2-7; a possible D gene is TRBD2 (6 bases). Trimming shortened V by 6 bases and J by 2 bases, and 14 bases separated the two germline ends. CDR1 is MNHEY and CDR2 is SMNVEV in the germline V gene (reference sequence). This CDR3 comprises 14 residues. CDR3 in amino acids: CASSPGGYPYEQYF. The CDR3 DNA follows: TGTGCCAGCAGCCCCGGGGGTTATCCCTACGAGCAGTACTTC.

The chain has TRBV5-1 and TRBJ2-7; possibly TRBD1 for D (6 bases). Trimming removed 0 bases from V and 3 bases from J, with 13 bases in between. The germline V gene has CDR1 SGHRS and CDR2 YFSETQ. This CDR3 comprises 15 residues. The chain's CDR3 is CASSLVRQGIYEQYF. The DNA of the CDR3 is TGCGCCAGCAGCTTGGTTCGCCAGGGGATCTACGAGCAGTACTTC.